This T cell receptor (beta chain) was recovered during a study of chemoradiotherapy in HPV16-positive cancers. Study findings and constraints: During treatment, candidate HPV-specific clones and E7-related motifs expanded in tumor. Functional assays defining HPV-specific T cells used only a couple of HPV16-positive patients.

About this clone: No antigen is known for it.

The repertoire was sequenced with immunoSEQ multiplex PCR; TCRdb's copy has only in-frame clones and lacks some. The repertoire holds over a thousand clones, with approximately 80% as singletons. Trimming took 8 bases from V and 5 from J, leaving 6 bases between them. The CDR3 sequence is 10 residues long. The germline V gene has CDR1 MGHDK and CDR2 SYGVNS. This receptor was taken from a human donor with HPV-associated anogenital cancer. Sequencing was performed on tumor tissue, taken from a patient who underwent chemoradiotherapy. J is TRBJ2-5 and V is TRBV25-1; D is unresolved. The CDR3 reads CASLGETQYF. For the CDR3, the DNA is TGTGCCAGCCTGGGGGAGACCCAGTACTTC. The full variable domain, completed using reference TRBV25-1 and TRBJ2-5, is EADIYQTPRYLVIGTGKKITLECSQTMGHDKMYWYQQDPGMELHLIHYSYGVNSTEKGDLSSESTVSRIRTEHFPLTLESARPSHTSQYLCASLGETQYFGPGTRLLVL.